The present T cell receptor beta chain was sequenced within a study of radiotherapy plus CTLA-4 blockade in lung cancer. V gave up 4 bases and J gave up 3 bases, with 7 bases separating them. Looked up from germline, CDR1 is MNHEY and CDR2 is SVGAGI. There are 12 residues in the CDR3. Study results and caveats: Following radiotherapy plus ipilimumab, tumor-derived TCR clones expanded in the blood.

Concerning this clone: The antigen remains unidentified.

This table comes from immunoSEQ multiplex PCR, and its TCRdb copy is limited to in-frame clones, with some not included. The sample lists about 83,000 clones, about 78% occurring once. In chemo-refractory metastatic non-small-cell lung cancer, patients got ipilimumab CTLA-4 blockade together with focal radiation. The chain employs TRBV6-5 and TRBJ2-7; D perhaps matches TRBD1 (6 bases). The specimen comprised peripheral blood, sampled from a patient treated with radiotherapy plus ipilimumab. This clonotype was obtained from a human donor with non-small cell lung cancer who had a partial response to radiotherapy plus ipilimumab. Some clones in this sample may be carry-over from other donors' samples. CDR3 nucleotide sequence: TGTGCCAGCAGTTTGGACAGCTACGAGCAGTACTTC. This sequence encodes CASSLDSYEQYF.